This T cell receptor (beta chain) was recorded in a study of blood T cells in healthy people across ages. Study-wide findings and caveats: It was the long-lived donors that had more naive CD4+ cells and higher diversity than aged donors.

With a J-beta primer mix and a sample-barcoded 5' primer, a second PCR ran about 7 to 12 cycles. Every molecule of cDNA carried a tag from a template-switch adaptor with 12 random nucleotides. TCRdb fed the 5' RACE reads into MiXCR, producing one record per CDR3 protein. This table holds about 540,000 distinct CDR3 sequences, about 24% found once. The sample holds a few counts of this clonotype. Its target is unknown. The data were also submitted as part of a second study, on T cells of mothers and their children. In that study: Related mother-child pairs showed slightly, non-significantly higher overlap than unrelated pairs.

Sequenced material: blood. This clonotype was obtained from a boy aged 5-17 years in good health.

The DNA of the CDR3 is TGTGCCAGCAGTTTCCCAGGGGCAGGGTACGAGCAGTACTTC. This sequence encodes CASSFPGAGYEQYF. V is TRBV28 and J is TRBJ2-7; a weak D match, TRBD1 (6 bases). This CDR3 contains 14 residues. Looked up from germline, CDR1 is MDHEN and CDR2 is SYDVKM. V shed 3 bases and J shed 4 bases, with 13 bases lying between them.